This is a list of T cell receptor beta chains from one sample in a study of vaccination and CD4 T cells after COVID-19. TCRdb re-derived calls from the PCR reads in MiXCR, one entry per CDR3 protein. This table holds about 40,000 distinct CDR3 sequences, more than 30% found once. The input for sequencing was CD4+ T cells from blood, taken about 7 months after SARS-CoV-2 vaccination. The receptors come from a human donor who had recovered from COVID-19. The CDR3 runs from the conserved cysteine through the conserved F or W. A D gene is named only where the DNA matches it firmly. Some rows have no size entry. The others give once, few or many, or a class for an expanded clone.

>TRBJ2-3|few|TRBV27|.
TGTGCCAGCAGTTTGGGGCGGAGCACAGATACGCAGTATTTT
CASSLGRSTDTQYF
>TRBJ1-5|.|TRBV12-3/TRBV12-4|.
TGTGCCAGCAGCCCAGGGTTTAATAGCAATCAGCCCCAGCATTTT
CASSPGFNSNQPQHF
>TRBJ2-5|few|TRBV20-1|TRBD2
TGCAGTGCGAGGGTGACCGGGACTAGCCGCCAAGAGACCCAGTACTTC
CSARVTGTSRQETQYF
>TRBJ2-7|few|TRBV20-1|.
TGCAGTGCTAGAGGATCTAACTACGAGCAGTACTTC
CSARGSNYEQYF
>TRBJ2-3|.|TRBV28|TRBD2
TGTGCCAGCAGTAACGACAGGGCAGGACTAGCGGGAGGGCCCCCAGATACGCAGTATTTT
CASSNDRAGLAGGPPDTQYF
>TRBJ2-1|.|TRBV11-3|TRBD2
TGTGCCAGCAGCTCACTAGCGGGAGGAGAGCAGTTCTTC
CASSSLAGGEQFF
>TRBJ2-5|.|TRBV20-1|.
TGCAGTGCTAGTCGAGGGCAAGAGACCCAGTACTTC
CSASRGQETQYF
>TRBJ2-3|.|TRBV14|.
TGTGCCAGCAGCGGGGGAAATACGCAGTATTTT
CASSGGNTQYF
>TRBJ2-1|few|TRBV15|.
TGTGCCACCAGCAGAGGTCCCGACGGGGCAGGCAATGAGCAGTTCTTC
CATSRGPDGAGNEQFF
>TRBJ2-1|few|TRBV20-1|.
TGCAGTGCTAGAGATAGGGCTAGTTCTCGGTACAATGAGCAGTTCTTC
CSARDRASSRYNEQFF
>TRBJ1-6|.|TRBV28|.
TGTGCCAGCAGTTTATTGTCCAGGGATAATTCACCCCTCCACTTT
CASSLLSRDNSPLHF